These T cell receptor beta chains were read from a single sample in a study of blood T cell repertoires in COVID-19. This table comes from immunoSEQ multiplex PCR, and its TCRdb copy is limited to in-frame clones, with some not included. The sample records 150,000 to 200,000 clones, over 75% being singletons. The sequenced sample was peripheral blood. The origin of the receptors is a man between 60 and 75 years old with acute or convalescent COVID-19. Each CDR3 is given with its conserved first and last residue. A D gene is named only where the DNA matches it firmly. Some rows mark clone size as missing; the rest say once, few, many or name a class of expanded clone.

V: TRBV5-1
J: TRBJ1-3
D: TRBD1
size: -
DNA: TGCGCCAGCAGCTTGGGGACAGGGGACGGAAACACCATATATTTT
CDR3: CASSLGTGDGNTIYF

V: TRBV2
J: TRBJ2-5
D: TRBD2
size: -
DNA: TGTGCCAGCAGTGAAGACGCGGGGGTGGAGACCCAGTACTTC
CDR3: CASSEDAGVETQYF

V: TRBV5-1
J: TRBJ2-2
D: -
size: -
DNA: TGCGCCAGCAGGCCTACTTCGAACACCGGGGAGCTGTTTTTT
CDR3: CASRPTSNTGELFF

V: TRBV27
J: TRBJ2-7
D: TRBD2
size: -
DNA: TGTGCCAGCAGTTGGGCGGGGGGTCTAGGCAGGTACGAGCAGTACTTC
CDR3: CASSWAGGLGRYEQYF

V: TRBV5-1
J: TRBJ1-2
D: -
size: -
DNA: TGCGCCAGCAGATTGGACAGCTATGGCTACACCTTC
CDR3: CASRLDSYGYTF

V: TRBV6-1
J: TRBJ1-6
D: -
size: -
DNA: TGTGCCAGCAGTGAAAGGGCAGCCTTATACTGGGGCTCACCCCTCCACTTT
CDR3: CASSERAALYWGSPLHF

V: TRBV5-1
J: TRBJ2-3
D: TRBD1
size: -
DNA: TGCGCCAGCAGCTTGGTGGGACAGGGGGCGAACACAGATACGCAGTATTTT
CDR3: CASSLVGQGANTDTQYF

V: TRBV5-3
J: TRBJ2-3
D: TRBD2
size: few
DNA: TGTGCCAGAAGCTTGGTAGGCCGTTGTACTAGCGGAGTCACAGATACGCAGTATTTT
CDR3: CARSLVGRCTSGVTDTQYF

V: TRBV7-3
J: TRBJ2-1
D: TRBD2
size: -
DNA: TGTGCCAGCAGCCATAAGGGACTAGCGGGAGGATCTGAGCAGTTCTTC
CDR3: CASSHKGLAGGSEQFF

V: TRBV6-1
J: TRBJ2-7
D: -
size: -
DNA: TGTGCCAGCAGTGATTTTAGGAGGAGGTGGAACTTC
CDR3: CASSDFRRRWNF

V: TRBV30
J: TRBJ2-7
D: TRBD1
size: -
DNA: TGTGCCTACAACCCATTCGCCGGGACAGGGGGCAGCGAGCAGTACTTC
CDR3: CAYNPFAGTGGSEQYF

V: TRBV6-5
J: TRBJ1-5
D: -
size: -
DNA: TGTGCCAGCAAGGAGACAGGCTCTCTAAATCAGCCCCGGCATTTT
CDR3: CASKETGSLNQPRHF

V: TRBV13
J: TRBJ2-1
D: TRBD2
size: -
DNA: TGTGCCAGCAGCTTAGTTGCTAGCGGCAATGAGCAGTTCTTC
CDR3: CASSLVASGNEQFF

V: TRBV4-2
J: TRBJ1-5
D: -
size: -
DNA: TGTGCCAGCAGCCAAGATCTCCAGGGCAGTCAGCCCCAGCATTTT
CDR3: CASSQDLQGSQPQHF

V: TRBV19
J: TRBJ2-7
D: TRBD1
size: -
DNA: TGTGCCAGTACCCCGGGACAGGCATCCTCCTACGAGCAGTACTTC
CDR3: CASTPGQASSYEQYF

V: TRBV7-9
J: TRBJ2-7
D: -
size: -
DNA: TGTGCCAGCAGCATCCGGGAATCTGCATACGAGCAGTACTTC
CDR3: CASSIRESAYEQYF

V: TRBV15
J: TRBJ2-5
D: TRBD2
size: -
DNA: TGTGCCACCAGCAGAGATTTGGCTAGCGGAGAGACCCAGTACTTC
CDR3: CATSRDLASGETQYF

V: TRBV18
J: TRBJ2-7
D: TRBD2
size: -
DNA: TGTGCCAGCTCACCACGGGCTCCTGGACTAGCGGGAGCACCCGAGCAGTACTTC
CDR3: CASSPRAPGLAGAPEQYF

V: TRBV7-8
J: TRBJ2-7
D: -
size: -
DNA: TGTGCCAGCAGCTTAGAGTCAGGGAACTACGAGCAGTACTTC
CDR3: CASSLESGNYEQYF

V: TRBV7-2
J: TRBJ2-7
D: TRBD1
size: -
DNA: TGTGCCAGCAGCAAAGGGGGACAGAACTACGAGCAGTACTTC
CDR3: CASSKGGQNYEQYF

V: TRBV6-2/TRBV6-3
J: TRBJ1-1
D: -
size: once
DNA: TGTGCCAGCAGTTTACAGGAGAACTTTGAAGCTTTCTTT
CDR3: CASSLQENFEAFF

V: TRBV7-2
J: TRBJ1-1
D: -
size: -
DNA: TGTGCCAGCAGCTTAGCGACGGGGAGGAACACTGAAGCTTTCTTT
CDR3: CASSLATGRNTEAFF

V: TRBV9
J: TRBJ2-1
D: TRBD1
size: -
DNA: TGTGCCAGCAGCCTCGGACAGGATGGGAATGAGCAGTTCTTC
CDR3: CASSLGQDGNEQFF

V: TRBV12-3/TRBV12-4
J: TRBJ2-1
D: -
size: -
DNA: TGTGCCAGCCTGACTACCAATGAGCAGTTCTTC
CDR3: CASLTTNEQFF

V: TRBV27
J: TRBJ2-2
D: TRBD1
size: -
DNA: TGTGCCAGCAGGCAACGGGACAGCCGAACCGGGGAGCTGTTTTTT
CDR3: CASRQRDSRTGELFF

V: TRBV5-4
J: TRBJ2-1
D: TRBD1
size: -
DNA: TGTGCCAGCAGCCTCGGGGGGACAGGGATGGGGAGCTCCTACAATGAGCAGTTCTTC
CDR3: CASSLGGTGMGSSYNEQFF

V: TRBV5-8
J: TRBJ1-1
D: -
size: -
DNA: TGTGCCAGCAGCTTGGTTACGAGCACTGAAGCTTTCTTT
CDR3: CASSLVTSTEAFF

V: TRBV24-1
J: TRBJ1-1
D: TRBD1
size: few
DNA: TGTGCCACCAGTGACCCCGGACAGGGGAACACTGAAGCTTTCTTT
CDR3: CATSDPGQGNTEAFF

V: TRBV6-4
J: TRBJ2-4
D: -
size: once
DNA: TGTGCCAGCAGTGCCCCGTTCCAGGGTATCTTACTGGTCAAAAACATTCAGTACTTC
CDR3: CASSAPFQGILLVKNIQYF

V: TRBV3-1/TRBV3-2
J: TRBJ2-1
D: TRBD2
size: -
DNA: TGTGCCAGCAGCTGGGGACTGCGGGAGATGGGGCTCTTC
CDR3: CASSWGLREMGLF

V: TRBV30
J: TRBJ2-1
D: TRBD2
size: -
DNA: TGTGCCCGCACACTAGCGGGAGGATATGAGCAGTTCTTC
CDR3: CARTLAGGYEQFF